This TCR beta chain emerged from a study of blood T cell repertoires in COVID-19. This CDR3 is 15 amino acids long. Germline CDR1 reads SNHLY; CDR2 reads FYNNEI. Trimming cost V 7 bases and J 1 base, with 14 bases left between them. Generated by immunoSEQ multiplex PCR, the TCRdb table keeps only in-frame clones and is missing some. The table includes about 95,000 clones, roughly 89% detected once. The TCR sequence derives from a man aged 55 to 70 with COVID-19, enrolled during active disease. This chain uses TRBV2 with TRBJ2-1, with a tentative D call TRBD1 (6 bases). Input material: peripheral blood. DNA of the CDR3: TGTGCCAGCAATCAGGGGCCGCCTTCCTACAATGAGCAGTTCTTC. As protein: CASNQGPPSYNEQFF.